This TCR beta chain was retrieved from a study of blood T cells in healthy people across ages. Study overall: T cells yielded about one barcoded beta molecule per two cells through template switching.

This CDR3 is built from 16 residues. Germline loops: CDR1 SEHNR, CDR2 FQNEAQ (reference sequence). Trimming pared 5 bases from V and 5 bases from J, leaving 18 bases between. A second PCR, run for roughly 7 to 12 cycles, used a sample-barcoded 5' primer plus a J-beta primer mix. A template-switch adaptor with 12 random nucleotides tagged each cDNA molecule. A single record per CDR3 protein comes from TCRdb applying MiXCR to the 5' RACE reads. This sample has 1.5 million to 2 million distinct CDR3 sequences, with 35% to 50% found just once. This TCR derives from a human donor in good health. The rearrangement links TRBV7-9 to TRBJ1-4; D is possibly TRBD1 (5 bases). Input material: blood. The DNA for the CDR3 is TGTGCCAGCAGCCTCTGGGACGACCGGATGAATGAAAAACTGTTTTTT. Amino acid sequence: CASSLWDDRMNEKLFF.